This entry is about one T cell receptor beta chain. This CDR3 has 16 residues. J lost 2 bases, V lost 2 bases, and 6 bases had no gene match. CDR1 and CDR2 from the germline V gene are SGHTA and FQGNSA. The data were taken from a study of blood T cell repertoires in COVID-19. Study details: Donors in the United States, Italy and Spain gave samples during acute or convalescent COVID-19. The cDNA or gDNA used as material had been derived from T cells, B-cell-depleted T cells, or PBMCs.

Enrolment of Seattle patients took place during active infection, and they were followed longitudinally. Authors' methods: By means of reference gene primer amplification, nucleated cell counts were estimated. The repertoire was sequenced with immunoSEQ multiplex PCR; TCRdb's copy has only in-frame clones and lacks some. V, J and clone size are those of that table, while D and trimming were read from the DNA. The sample includes 400,000 to 450,000 clones, around nine tenths of them seen just once. The material sequenced was peripheral blood. V gene TRBV7-2 combines with J gene TRBJ2-3; 8 bases are a match to TRBD1. The sequence came from a woman aged 40 to 49 with COVID-19, enrolled during active disease. CDR3 sequence reads: CASSLSRQGLTDTQYF. CDR3 bases: TGTGCCAGCAGCTTATCCAGACAGGGGCTCACAGATACGCAGTATTTT.